This TCR beta chain was recovered during a study of blood T cells in healthy people across ages. The CDR3 is 13 residues long. The V and J ends lost 7 bases and 7 bases respectively, with 16 bases between them. Looked up from germline, CDR1 is MNHEY and CDR2 is SMNVEV (reference sequence). Then a second PCR, running about 7 to 11 cycles, was carried out with a sample-barcoded 5' primer and a J-beta primer mix. One entry per CDR3 protein, called by TCRdb with MiXCR from the 5' RACE reads. The sample yields over 1.5 million distinct CDR3 sequences, just under 50% seen once. This clonotype showed up just once. Donors were healthy Caucasian individuals from Russia aged about 6 to 95.

J is TRBJ1-2 and V is TRBV27; a weak D match, TRBD1 (5 bases). The clonotype comes from a woman aged 40 to 50 in good health. Sequenced: blood. This chain's CDR3 is CASTVSGRSGYTF. CDR3 coding DNA: TGTGCCAGCACCGTCTCAGGGAGATCTGGCTACACCTTC.